This paragraph reports one TCR beta chain. The data were obtained in a study of blood T cells in healthy people across ages. Primers used in a second PCR of about 7 to 11 cycles were a sample-barcoded 5' primer and a J-beta primer mix. TCRdb fed the 5' RACE reads into MiXCR, producing one record per CDR3 protein. The profile covers 1.5 million to 1.9 million distinct CDR3 sequences, with roughly two fifths appearing a single time and under 5% taken by the ten largest. J gave up 8 bases and V 5 bases, and 13 bases lay outside the gene matches. Germline V gene data show CDR1 as SNHLY and CDR2 as FYNNEI. CDR3 length: 16 amino acids.

Sequences were obtained from blood. The chain recombines TRBV2 with TRBJ1-4, with 8 bases fitting TRBD1. This sequence originates from a woman between 18 and 30 years old in good health. This chain's CDR3 is CASSKGVPGTGEKLFF. The CDR3 DNA follows: TGTGCCAGCAGTAAGGGAGTCCCAGGGACAGGCGAAAAACTGTTTTTT.